The 32 T cell receptor beta chains below were found in one sample sequenced in a study of T cell responses to AZD1222 COVID-19 vaccine. Assay: immunoSEQ multiplex PCR; the TCRdb copy retains only in-frame clones and omits some. The sample lists approximately 100,000 clones, over 80% occurring once. The input for sequencing was peripheral blood, taken on day 0 of AZD1222 vaccination. The receptor source for this set is an adult in good health.

In this sample, this clone turned up once. The chain joins TRBV3-1 (or the pseudogene TRBV3-2) to TRBJ1-1; D unresolved. Trimming cost V 0 bases and J 11 bases, with 13 bases left between them. The CDR3 sequence is 13 residues long. Germline values: CDR1 LGHDT, CDR2 YNNKEL (reference sequence). CDR3 nucleotide sequence: TGTGCCAGCAGCCAAGAGGTGGCAGCGGTGGCTTTCTTT. Translating it yields CASSQEVAAVAFF.

The chain recombines TRBV18 with TRBJ2-2; D not resolved. Germline assignment: CDR1 KGHSH and CDR2 LQKENI. The CDR3 covers 13 residues. The V gene lost 6 bases and the J gene lost 2 bases, with 7 bases spanning the gap. CDR3 bases: TGTGCCAGCTCCCCCATAAACACCGGGGAGCTGTTTTTT. The encoded protein is CASSPINTGELFF.

The chain combines TRBV15 with TRBJ1-1, with D uncertain. The germline V gene has CDR1 LNHNV and CDR2 YYDKDF (reference sequence). The ends were cut back, 1 base at V and 2 bases at J, with 8 bases in the middle. The CDR3 totals 14 residues. CDR3 sequence: CATSRGWGNTEAFF. CDR3 bases: TGTGCCACCAGCAGAGGATGGGGAAACACTGAAGCTTTCTTT.

This sequence joins TRBV13 and TRBJ2-2; 8 nucleotides agree with TRBD1. Germline lookup yields CDR1 PRHDT and CDR2 FYEKMQ (reference sequence). CDR3 length equals 16 residues. Trimming at V came to 4 bases and at J to 6 bases, leaving 10 bases not matched to a gene. The CDR3 is CASSSVGQGVAGELFF. CDR3 bases: TGTGCCAGCAGCTCGGTCGGACAGGGCGTAGCCGGGGAGCTGTTTTTT.

The gene calls are TRBV9 and TRBJ2-7, with D perhaps TRBD1 (6 bases). The germline V and J ends were trimmed by 0 bases and 6 bases, with 13 bases remaining between them. The germline gives CDR1 SGDLS, CDR2 YYNGEE. This CDR3 comprises 14 residues. The CDR3 nucleotides read TGTGCCAGCAGCGTAGAGGGGCAGGGGATCGAGCAGTACTTC. Its translation: CASSVEGQGIEQYF.

This clone was counted only a few times. The gene calls are TRBV7-2 and TRBJ2-1; 7 nucleotides line up with TRBD2. The V segment lost 5 bases and the J segment 8 bases; nucleotides outside the gene matches: 12. This CDR3 has 15 amino acids. Germline loops: CDR1 SGHTA, CDR2 FQGNSA. Here the CDR3 DNA reads TGTGCCAGCAGCACGTGGGGCGGGGGTGTCTATGAGCAGTTCTTC. It encodes CASSTWGGGVYEQFF.

CDR3 coding DNA: TGTGCCAGCAGTGCCTTGACAGTGAACACTGAAGCTTTCTTT. Its translation: CASSALTVNTEAFF. The chain employs TRBV2 and TRBJ1-1; D is possibly TRBD1 (5 bases). In germline, CDR1 is SNHLY, CDR2 FYNNEI. This CDR3 comprises 14 residues. V lost 4 bases, J lost 0 bases, and 9 bases lay in between. Drawing the rest from reference TRBV2 and TRBJ1-1, the complete variable domain is EPEVTQTPSHQVTQMGQEVILRCVPISNHLYFYWYRQILGQKVEFLVSFYNNEISEKSEIFDDQFSVERPDGSNFTLKIRSTKLEDSAMYFCASSALTVNTEAFFGQGTRLTVV.

The rearrangement uses TRBV10-3 and TRBJ2-5, with a tentative D call TRBD2 (7 bases). Germline V gene lookup returns CDR1 ENHRY and CDR2 SYGVKD. Trimming removed 7 bases at V and 1 base at J, with 13 bases between. This CDR3 is 14 amino acids long. The CDR3 here is CAITKGGTQETQYF. In DNA form, the CDR3 reads TGTGCCATCACTAAGGGGGGGACCCAAGAGACCCAGTACTTC.

The J gene is TRBJ1-2, the V gene TRBV27; D perhaps matches TRBD1 (6 bases). Germline V gene data show CDR1 as MNHEY and CDR2 as SMNVEV (reference sequence). The CDR3 sequence is 14 residues long. V lost 8 bases and J lost 5, with 18 bases in between. CDR3 region: CASSAGGGWYGYTF. In DNA form, the CDR3 reads TGTGCCAGCTCGGCGGGAGGGGGGTGGTATGGCTACACCTTC.

The chain joins TRBV3-1 (or the pseudogene TRBV3-2) to TRBJ2-5; TRBD2 agrees at 7 bases. From germline, CDR1 is LGHDT and CDR2 YNNKEL (reference sequence). V shed 3 bases, J shed 5 bases, and the junction held 6 bases outside the gene matches. The CDR3 runs to 14 residues. The CDR3 DNA follows: TGTGCCAGCAGCCACGGACTAGGTGGGGAGACCCAGTACTTC. Amino acids: CASSHGLGGETQYF.

The chain employs TRBV5-6 and TRBJ1-1; 7 bases are a match to TRBD1. With 3 bases clipped from V and 11 bases from J, the junction kept 10 bases outside the gene matches. The CDR3 is 13 residues long. Germline V gene sequence: CDR1 SGHDT, CDR2 YYEEEE. CDR3 nucleotides: TGTGCCAGCAGCTCGATGGACAGGAGCGTGGCTTTCTTT. Translating it yields CASSSMDRSVAFF.

V usage is TRBV29-1 and J usage is TRBJ2-7, with D possibly being TRBD1 or TRBD2 (5 bases each). In germline, CDR1 is SQVTM, CDR2 ANQGSEA. This CDR3 is 12 amino acids long. V dropped 4 bases and J dropped 7 bases, with 14 bases sitting between them. CDR3 in amino acids: CSVGEAWGEQYF. The CDR3 DNA is TGCAGCGTTGGAGAGGCATGGGGGGAGCAGTACTTC.

A single count supports this clone. This chain connects TRBV4-2 to TRBJ1-4, with no clear D. The CDR3 covers 10 residues. Trimming removed 6 bases at V and 8 bases at J, with 4 bases between. Germline V lookup: CDR1 LGHNA, CDR2 YNFKEQ. CDR3 in DNA: TGTGCCAGCAGGGGAGAAAAACTGTTTTTT. Its protein product is CASRGEKLFF.

The V gene is TRBV14, the J gene TRBJ1-1, with 9 bases aligning to TRBD1. The V segment lost 1 base and the J segment 7 bases; nucleotides outside the gene matches: 1. Germline CDR1 reads SGHDN; CDR2 reads FVKESK. The CDR3 covers 13 residues. The CDR3 spells CASSQGTGVEAFF. The CDR3 DNA sequence: TGTGCCAGCAGCCAAGGGACAGGGGTTGAAGCTTTCTTT.

V and J are TRBV12-2 and TRBJ1-1; TRBD1 is the table's D call, not checked against the DNA. TRBV12-2 is an annotated pseudogene. This CDR3 is built from 15 residues. The CDR3 nucleotides are TGTGCAAGTCGCTTACCTGGACAGCGTCAAACTGAAGCTTTCTTT. It specifies CASRLPGQRQTEAFF.

This clone was seen only once. In nucleotides, the CDR3 is TGTGCCAGCAGTCCGTCCTACAGGGGTAGGCGTGGGGAGACCCAGTACTTC. This sequence encodes CASSPSYRGRRGETQYF. The chain carries TRBV6-6 and TRBJ2-5; 7 nucleotides agree with TRBD1. Germline values: CDR1 MNHNY, CDR2 SVGAGI (reference sequence). V was clipped by 5 bases and J by 5 bases; unmatched bases: 17. This CDR3 comprises 17 residues.

V and J are TRBV6-5 and TRBJ2-1; TRBD2 is a possible D gene (7 bases). Germline V gene data show CDR1 as MNHEY and CDR2 as SVGAGI. V lost 2 bases to trimming and J lost 7 bases, with 9 bases between them. The CDR3 contains 13 residues. This chain's CDR3 is CASSYGGANEQFF. The CDR3 nucleotides are TGTGCCAGCAGTTACGGGGGGGCTAATGAGCAGTTCTTC.

The chain recombines TRBV19 with TRBJ1-1; unclear D gene. CDR1 is LNHDA and CDR2 is SQIVND in the germline V gene (reference sequence). Trimming pared 10 bases from V and 0 bases from J, leaving 12 bases between. This CDR3 has 13 residues. As DNA, the CDR3 is TGTGCCACTGCCCGGGTGGTGAACACTGAAGCTTTCTTT. Translating gives CATARVVNTEAFF.

The chain carries TRBV10-3 and TRBJ2-7; D possibly corresponds to TRBD2 (5 bases). The V end lost 3 bases, the J end lost 3 bases, and 12 bases lay between the germline ends. CDR1 ENHRY and CDR2 SYGVKD come from the germline V gene. This CDR3 is 14 amino acids long. DNA for the CDR3: TGTGCCATCAGTGACCCCGGGATTCACTACGAGCAGTACTTC. Residues: CAISDPGIHYEQYF.

V is TRBV19 and J is TRBJ2-3; the D is unclear. The CDR3 spans 18 residues. Germline values: CDR1 LNHDA, CDR2 SQIVND (reference sequence). Trimming shortened V by 5 bases and J by 1 base, and 22 bases separated the two germline ends. In DNA, the CDR3 is TGTGCCAGTAGTCCTCCCCGCGGTTGGGCAGTAGGCACAGATACGCAGTATTTT. Amino acid sequence: CASSPPRGWAVGTDTQYF.

This chain links TRBV2 with TRBJ1-5, with D unclear. Trimming shortened V by 1 base and J by 3 bases, and 7 bases separated the two germline ends. Per the germline V gene, CDR1 is SNHLY and CDR2 is FYNNEI. The CDR3 is made up of 14 amino acids. In DNA form, the CDR3 reads TGTGCCAGCAGTGAAGGGAGTATCAATCAGCCCCAGCATTTT. Its translation: CASSEGSINQPQHF.

The rearrangement joins TRBV3-1 (or the pseudogene TRBV3-2) to TRBJ2-1, with D unclear. The germline V gene encodes CDR1 LGHDT and CDR2 YNNKEL (reference sequence). Trimming took off 2 bases at V and 5 bases at J, with 7 bases between the two ends. The CDR3 length is 13 residues. CDR3 protein: CASSQRQNNEQFF. In DNA, the CDR3 is TGTGCCAGCAGCCAAAGGCAGAACAATGAGCAGTTCTTC.

The table lists this clone with a few counts. This chain links TRBV7-2 with TRBJ1-6; a possible D gene is TRBD1 (6 bases). Per the germline V gene, CDR1 is SGHTA and CDR2 is FQGNSA. The CDR3 runs to 14 residues. V lost 3 bases, J lost 8 bases, and 11 bases lay in between. Written as DNA, the CDR3 is TGTGCCAGCAGCTTTGACAGGCAGTATTCACCCCTCCACTTT. Amino acid sequence: CASSFDRQYSPLHF.

V gene TRBV25-1 combines with J gene TRBJ1-6, with TRBD1 as a possible D gene (5 bases). The CDR3 is 14 amino acids. The ends were cut back, 3 bases at V and 6 bases at J, with 9 bases in the middle. Germline V gene data show CDR1 as MGHDK and CDR2 as SYGVNS. This CDR3 reads CASSELGPNSPLHF. The DNA for the CDR3 is TGTGCCAGCAGTGAGCTGGGACCTAATTCACCCCTCCACTTT. The full variable domain, completed using reference TRBV25-1 and TRBJ1-6, is EADIYQTPRYLVIGTGKKITLECSQTMGHDKMYWYQQDPGMELHLIHYSYGVNSTEKGDLSSESTVSRIRTEHFPLTLESARPSHTSQYLCASSELGPNSPLHFGNGTRLTVT.

This rearrangement joins TRBV5-3 to TRBJ1-1; D remains ambiguous. TRBV5-3 is an ORF; its function is uncertain. This CDR3 is 16 amino acids long. Trimming took off 6 bases at V and 2 bases at J, with 20 bases between the two ends. Written as DNA, the CDR3 is TGTGCCAGAACCGAACAGTGTGTCAGGAATAACACTGAAGCTTTCTTT. It encodes CARTEQCVRNNTEAFF.

The J gene is TRBJ2-5, the V gene TRBV7-8, with D maybe TRBD2 (6 bases). V was cut by 5 bases and J by 7 bases, with 11 bases left in between. CDR3 length: 12 residues. Germline values: CDR1 SGHVS, CDR2 FQNEAQ. DNA of the CDR3: TGTGCCAGCAGCCGTCCCGGGGGGACCCAGTACTTC. Translated: CASSRPGGTQYF.

The chain carries TRBV14 and TRBJ1-2; D gene unclear. V was cut by 2 bases and J by 3 bases, with 7 bases left in between. This CDR3 has 13 amino acids. The germline V gene encodes CDR1 SGHDN and CDR2 FVKESK. CDR3 residues: CASSQSWDYGYTF. DNA for the CDR3: TGTGCCAGCAGCCAATCATGGGACTATGGCTACACCTTC.

The chain carries TRBV19 and TRBJ1-2; tentatively, D is TRBD1 (6 bases). The germline V gene encodes CDR1 LNHDA and CDR2 SQIVND (reference sequence). The CDR3 runs 15 residues. Trimming removed 6 bases at V and 4 bases at J, with 18 bases between. In nucleotides, the CDR3 is TGTGCCAGTAGCCTCCCCCTGACAGGAGGCTATGGCTACACCTTC. Residues: CASSLPLTGGYGYTF.

The chain has TRBV6-2 or TRBV6-3 and TRBJ2-3, with TRBD1 identical over 9 bases. V shed 5 bases and J 3 bases; nucleotides not matched to a gene: 3. This CDR3 spans 14 amino acids. Germline V gives CDR1 MNHEY, CDR2 SVGEGT. The CDR3 DNA sequence: TGTGCCAGCAGTGACAGGGGGTCGACAGATACGCAGTATTTT. Protein product: CASSDRGSTDTQYF.

This clone has a handful of counts. The chain employs TRBV6-2 or TRBV6-3 and TRBJ1-2, with a possible D match to TRBD1 (5 bases). There are 12 residues in the CDR3. Trimming took off 4 bases at V and 4 bases at J, with 7 bases between the two ends. Germline loops: CDR1 MNHEY, CDR2 SVGEGT. The CDR3 protein is CASSSDSYGYTF. CDR3 coding DNA: TGTGCCAGCAGTTCCGACAGCTATGGCTACACCTTC.

The chain has TRBV5-1 and TRBJ1-5; possible D gene TRBD1, 6 bases. V was cut by 2 bases and J by 0 bases, with 9 bases left in between. Germline assignment: CDR1 SGHRS and CDR2 YFSETQ. The CDR3 extends over 15 amino acids. The CDR3 DNA reads TGCGCCAGCAGCTTACAGGGATTTAGCAATCAGCCCCAGCATTTT. As protein: CASSLQGFSNQPQHF.

The chain recombines TRBV3-1 (or the pseudogene TRBV3-2) with TRBJ2-1, with D unresolved. The CDR3 spans 14 residues. Trimming shortened V by 4 bases and J by 2 bases, and 9 bases separated the two germline ends. CDR1 LGHDT and CDR2 YNNKEL come from the germline V gene (reference sequence). CDR3 loop: CASSPFAPYNEQFF. CDR3 nucleotide sequence: TGTGCCAGCAGCCCCTTCGCCCCCTACAATGAGCAGTTCTTC.